A selection of T cell receptor beta chains follows, all from one sample in a study of T cell responses to AZD1222 COVID-19 vaccine. Only in-frame clones appear in the TCRdb table, and some are missing; sequencing was by immunoSEQ multiplex PCR. The table shows around 120,000 clones, with 80% to 95% occurring only once. The sample in question was peripheral blood, obtained on day 0 of AZD1222 vaccination. These receptors were obtained from an adult in good health. The CDR3 runs from the conserved cysteine through the conserved F or W. The D gene is left open where the match is weak. Only part of the rows carry a size: once, few, many, or a class if the clone is expanded.

TGCGCCAGCAGCTTTTCTAGGGGTAACACTGAAGCTTTCTTT,CASSFSRGNTEAFF,-,-,TRBJ1-1,TRBV5-1
TGCAGCGGGGGGATGACAGGGTCGGGGACTGAAGCTTTCTTT,CSGGMTGSGTEAFF,TRBD1,-,TRBJ1-1,TRBV29-1
TGTGCCAGCAGCTTAGCGAGACAGAGCAATGAGCAGTTCTTC,CASSLARQSNEQFF,-,-,TRBJ2-1,TRBV3-1/TRBV3-2
TGTGCCAGCTCAGACAGGGGTGGCCACGAGCAGTACTTC,CASSDRGGHEQYF,TRBD1,-,TRBJ2-7,TRBV27
TGCAGCGTTGAACCCGGGACAGGCAATGAGCAGTTCTTC,CSVEPGTGNEQFF,TRBD1,-,TRBJ2-1,TRBV29-1
TGTGCCAGCAGTTACCAGCGGGAGGGACAGATAGCCAAAAACATTCAGTACTTC,CASSYQREGQIAKNIQYF,TRBD2,-,TRBJ2-4,TRBV28
TGTGCCAGCAGCTTCGATAGCGGGAGTTTGGAGACCCAGTACTTC,CASSFDSGSLETQYF,TRBD2,-,TRBJ2-5,TRBV5-6
TGCGCCAGCAGCCAAGATCACCGAGACCCTAATGAAAAACTGTTTTTT,CASSQDHRDPNEKLFF,-,-,TRBJ1-4,TRBV4-3
TGTGCCAGCAGCTTAGTTCCGGGAGTGAACTCCTACAATGAGCAGTTCTTC,CASSLVPGVNSYNEQFF,-,-,TRBJ2-1,TRBV11-2
TGTGCCAGCAGTTCCCGAGGGGCGGGATACAATGAGCAGTTCTTC,CASSSRGAGYNEQFF,-,-,TRBJ2-1,TRBV28
TGTGCCAGCAGCTCAGACCTTGGAAACACCATATATTTT,CASSSDLGNTIYF,-,once,TRBJ1-3,TRBV2
TGTGCCATCAGAGCGGACAACTATGGCTACACCTTC,CAIRADNYGYTF,-,-,TRBJ1-2,TRBV10-3
TGTGCCAGCAGTTTATCCTGGGGGAGGGGCCGGCCCCAGCATTTT,CASSLSWGRGRPQHF,-,-,TRBJ1-5,TRBV27
TGTGCCAGCAAAGAATGGTCAGGGGTCGGGTATGGCTACACCTTC,CASKEWSGVGYGYTF,-,-,TRBJ1-2,TRBV28
TGCGCCAGCAGCCAAGATCCGGTAGGGACGGATAGCAATCAGCCCCAGCATTTT,CASSQDPVGTDSNQPQHF,-,-,TRBJ1-5,TRBV4-3
TGTGCCAGCAGCTCGCCTTGGGAGGGTAGCAATCAGCCCCAGCATTTT,CASSSPWEGSNQPQHF,-,-,TRBJ1-5,TRBV5-8
TGTGCCAGCAGTGATGCCCCGGGCGAGGTAGTCCACGAGCAGTACTTC,CASSDAPGEVVHEQYF,-,-,TRBJ2-7,TRBV6-1
TGTGCCACCTCACAGGGGATTTACGAGCAGTACTTC,CATSQGIYEQYF,TRBD1,-,TRBJ2-7,TRBV15
TGCGCCAGCAGCCAAGATCCATCCCCGGGACAGGGGAATGGCTACACCTTC,CASSQDPSPGQGNGYTF,TRBD1,-,TRBJ1-2,TRBV4-1
TGTGCCAGCGACGATCGAAGGGGCGCGGTCACCGGGGAGCTGTTTTTT,CASDDRRGAVTGELFF,-,-,TRBJ2-2,TRBV7-8
TGTGCCAGCAGCAGACCAGCGGGTCAGAGGACGCAGTATTTT,CASSRPAGQRTQYF,-,-,TRBJ2-3,TRBV28
TGTGCCAGCAGAAGAACAGGGCTCACCTACGAGCAGTACTTC,CASRRTGLTYEQYF,-,-,TRBJ2-7,TRBV27
TGTGCCAGCAGCTTGACTAGCGGGAGGTGGCTCCAAGAGACCCAGTACTTC,CASSLTSGRWLQETQYF,TRBD2,-,TRBJ2-5,TRBV5-4
TGTGCCAGCAGGGAAAAAGAAGACTATGGCTACACCTTC,CASREKEDYGYTF,-,-,TRBJ1-2,TRBV2
TGTGCCAGCAGCTTGGTAGGGGGGAGATACCTAGATGGCTACACCTTC,CASSLVGGRYLDGYTF,-,-,TRBJ1-2,TRBV5-4
TGTGCCAGCAGCTTGGAGAGCGCAGGGGGGGGCTCTGGGGCCAACGTCCTGACTTTC,CASSLESAGGGSGANVLTF,-,-,TRBJ2-6,TRBV7-6
TGCAGCGTTGGAGCAACTAATGAAAAACTGTTTTTT,CSVGATNEKLFF,-,-,TRBJ1-4,TRBV29-1
TGCGCCAGCGAGACAGGGGCCGGCGGGGCCCAGTACTTC,CASETGAGGAQYF,TRBD1,-,TRBJ2-5,TRBV10-2
TGTGCCAGCAGCTACCCTTCCGGGGAGCTGTTTTTT,CASSYPSGELFF,-,-,TRBJ2-2,TRBV11-2
TGTGCCACCGTAGGGACCAACTATGGCTACACCTTC,CATVGTNYGYTF,-,few,TRBJ1-2,TRBV6-5
TGTGCCAGCAGTTGGACTAGCTCGGGAGGAGATACGCAGTATTTT,CASSWTSSGGDTQYF,TRBD2,-,TRBJ2-3,TRBV27
TGTGCCAGCAGCCACCAGGGGGGCACTGAAGCTTTCTTT,CASSHQGGTEAFF,TRBD1,-,TRBJ1-1,TRBV6-2/TRBV6-3
TGTGCCAGCAGCTTGCGGCTAAACAGTAATTCACCCCTCCACTTT,CASSLRLNSNSPLHF,-,-,TRBJ1-6,TRBV5-6
TGCGCCAGCAGAACGAGTGACAGGGCCTCCTATGGCTACACCTTC,CASRTSDRASYGYTF,TRBD1,-,TRBJ1-2,TRBV10-1
TGCGCCAGCAGTGAGTCGTATACAGGAGGGATGAAGACTGAAGCTTTCTTT,CASSESYTGGMKTEAFF,-,-,TRBJ1-1,TRBV10-1
TGTGCCAGCAGCTGGGGATCTGGAAACACCATATATTTT,CASSWGSGNTIYF,-,-,TRBJ1-3,TRBV7-9
TGTGCCAGCAAGGGGGGCTACAGGGGTTGGGTAGAGACCCAGTACTTC,CASKGGYRGWVETQYF,-,-,TRBJ2-5,TRBV2
TGTGCCAGCAGCTTGGGAGCAGGGGATAGGAACACTGAAGCTTTCTTT,CASSLGAGDRNTEAFF,-,once,TRBJ1-1,TRBV5-6
TGCGCCAGCAGCCAAGGAGACGCGGGCCAAGAGACCCAGTACTTC,CASSQGDAGQETQYF,-,-,TRBJ2-5,TRBV4-1
TGTGCCTGGAGGAGGGGCACAGATACGCAGTATTTT,CAWRRGTDTQYF,-,-,TRBJ2-3,TRBV30
TGTGCCAGCAGCCGCCCGACAGGGGGCGGGGAGCTGTTTTTT,CASSRPTGGGELFF,TRBD1,-,TRBJ2-2,TRBV28
TGTGCCAGCAGTTACGACGGTAACTATGGCTACACCTTC,CASSYDGNYGYTF,-,-,TRBJ1-2,TRBV6-2/TRBV6-3
TGTGCCAGCAGCCGTTTTTTTCGGGGGCAAAACACTGAAGCTTTCTTT,CASSRFFRGQNTEAFF,-,few,TRBJ1-1,TRBV5-4
TGTGCCAGCAGCGTAGCCGTTGGGGAACTCGGAAACACCATATATTTT,CASSVAVGELGNTIYF,-,few,TRBJ1-3,TRBV9
TGCGCCACCCTAGGGGGGCTGAACACTGAAGCTTTCTTT,CATLGGLNTEAFF,-,-,TRBJ1-1,TRBV10-1
TGCGCCAGCAGCTTGCTAAACTACAATGAGCAGTTCTTC,CASSLLNYNEQFF,-,-,TRBJ2-1,TRBV5-1
TGTGCCAGCAGCTTCATAGGACCGATCGGGTACTTC,CASSFIGPIGYF,-,-,TRBJ2-7,TRBV11-2
TGTGCCAGCAGCTTTTACCATGGGGGCACTGAAGCTTTCTTT,CASSFYHGGTEAFF,-,-,TRBJ1-1,TRBV5-6
TGTGCCATCAGTGAGTCTTCAGGTCGCTCTGGAAGCACCATATATTTT,CAISESSGRSGSTIYF,-,-,TRBJ1-3,TRBV10-3
TGCGCCAGCAGCCAAGGTAGGCTAGCGAAGAACGAGCAGTACTTC,CASSQGRLAKNEQYF,-,once,TRBJ2-7,TRBV4-3
TGTGCCAGTAGCCAGAGAGGAATAGTAGGGGTAGGTAGCAATCAGCCCCAGCATTTT,CASSQRGIVGVGSNQPQHF,-,-,TRBJ1-5,TRBV19
TGCGCCAGCAGCCCTACAGGGAAGAGGGACACTGAAGCTTTCTTT,CASSPTGKRDTEAFF,-,-,TRBJ1-1,TRBV5-1
TGTGCCAGCAGCCCACCTGGGTCTTCTTACACCTTC,CASSPPGSSYTF,-,-,TRBJ1-2,TRBV7-2